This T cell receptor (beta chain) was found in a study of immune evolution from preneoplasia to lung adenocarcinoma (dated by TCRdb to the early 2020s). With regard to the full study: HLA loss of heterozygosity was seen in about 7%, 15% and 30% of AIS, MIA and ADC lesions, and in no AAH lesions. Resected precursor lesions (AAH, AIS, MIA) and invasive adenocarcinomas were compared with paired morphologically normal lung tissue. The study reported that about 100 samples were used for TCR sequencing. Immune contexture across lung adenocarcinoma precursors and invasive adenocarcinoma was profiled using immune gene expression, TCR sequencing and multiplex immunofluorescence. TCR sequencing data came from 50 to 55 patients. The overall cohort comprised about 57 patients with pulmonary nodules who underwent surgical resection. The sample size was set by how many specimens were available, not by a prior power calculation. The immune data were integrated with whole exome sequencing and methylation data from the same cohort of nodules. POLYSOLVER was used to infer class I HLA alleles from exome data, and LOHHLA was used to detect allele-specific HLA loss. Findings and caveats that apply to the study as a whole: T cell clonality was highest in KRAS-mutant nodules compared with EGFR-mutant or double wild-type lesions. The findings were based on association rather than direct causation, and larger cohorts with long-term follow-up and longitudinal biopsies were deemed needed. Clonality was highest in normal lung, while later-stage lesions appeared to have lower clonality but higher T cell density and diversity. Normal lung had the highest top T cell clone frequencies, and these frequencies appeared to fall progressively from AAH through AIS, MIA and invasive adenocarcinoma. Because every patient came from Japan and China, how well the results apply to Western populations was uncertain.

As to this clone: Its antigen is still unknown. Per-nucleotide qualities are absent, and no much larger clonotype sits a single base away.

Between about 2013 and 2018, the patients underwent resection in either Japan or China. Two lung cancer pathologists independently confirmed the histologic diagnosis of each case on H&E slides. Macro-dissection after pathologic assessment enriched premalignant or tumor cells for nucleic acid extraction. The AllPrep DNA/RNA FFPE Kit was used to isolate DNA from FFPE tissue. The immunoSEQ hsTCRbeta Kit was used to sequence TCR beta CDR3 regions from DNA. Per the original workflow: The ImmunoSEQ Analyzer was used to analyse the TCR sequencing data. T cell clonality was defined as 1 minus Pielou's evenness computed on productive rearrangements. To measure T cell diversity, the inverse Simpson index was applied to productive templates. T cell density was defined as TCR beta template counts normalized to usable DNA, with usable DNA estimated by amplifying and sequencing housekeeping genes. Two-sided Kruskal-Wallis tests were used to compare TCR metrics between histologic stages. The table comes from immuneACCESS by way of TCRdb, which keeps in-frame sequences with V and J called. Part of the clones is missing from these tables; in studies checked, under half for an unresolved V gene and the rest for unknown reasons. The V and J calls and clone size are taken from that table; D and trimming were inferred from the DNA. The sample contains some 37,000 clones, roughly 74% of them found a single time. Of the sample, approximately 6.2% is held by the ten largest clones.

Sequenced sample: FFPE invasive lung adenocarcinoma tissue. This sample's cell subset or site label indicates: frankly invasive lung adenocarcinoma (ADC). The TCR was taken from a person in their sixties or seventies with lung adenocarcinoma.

The bases are TGTGCCAGCAGCTCTATAAATCTCATGAACACTGAAGCTTTCTTT. Translated, this is CASSSINLMNTEAFF. The rearrangement joined TRBV27 to TRBJ1-1, with the identity of the D gene unclear. CDR1 and CDR2, per the germline V gene (reference sequence), are MNHEY and SMNVEV. V and J lose 6 bases and 0 bases, and a span of 14 bases separates them. The CDR3 goes from the cysteine to the phenylalanine over 15 residues. Kept here is only the CDR3 DNA, which spans 45 bases and is read in frame from base 1.